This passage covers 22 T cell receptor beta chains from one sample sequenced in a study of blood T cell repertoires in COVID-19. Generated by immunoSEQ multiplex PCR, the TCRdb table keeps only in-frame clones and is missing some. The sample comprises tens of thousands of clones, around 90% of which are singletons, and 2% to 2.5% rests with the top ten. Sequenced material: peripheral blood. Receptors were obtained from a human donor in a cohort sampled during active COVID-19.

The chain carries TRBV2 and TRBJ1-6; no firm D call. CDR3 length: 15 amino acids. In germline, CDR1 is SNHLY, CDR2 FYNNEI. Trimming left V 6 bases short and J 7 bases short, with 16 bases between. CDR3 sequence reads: CASRGPQAVNSPLHF. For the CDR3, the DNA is TGTGCCAGCAGGGGCCCGCAGGCCGTAAATTCACCCCTCCACTTT.

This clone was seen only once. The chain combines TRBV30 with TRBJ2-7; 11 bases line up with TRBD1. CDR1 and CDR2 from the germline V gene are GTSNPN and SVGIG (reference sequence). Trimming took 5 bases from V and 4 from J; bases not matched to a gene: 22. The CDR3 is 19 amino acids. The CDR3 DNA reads TGTGCCTGGCGTACCACCCCGGGACAGGGGGGAATAGCGGTATACGAGCAGTACTTC. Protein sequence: CAWRTTPGQGGIAVYEQYF.

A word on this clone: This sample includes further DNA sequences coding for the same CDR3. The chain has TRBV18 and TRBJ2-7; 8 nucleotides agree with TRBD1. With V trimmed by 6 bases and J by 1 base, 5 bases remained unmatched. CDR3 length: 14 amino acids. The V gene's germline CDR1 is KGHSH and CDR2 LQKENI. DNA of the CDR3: TGTGCCAGCTCGCCCGGACAGGGTTCCTACGAGCAGTACTTC. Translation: CASSPGQGSYEQYF.

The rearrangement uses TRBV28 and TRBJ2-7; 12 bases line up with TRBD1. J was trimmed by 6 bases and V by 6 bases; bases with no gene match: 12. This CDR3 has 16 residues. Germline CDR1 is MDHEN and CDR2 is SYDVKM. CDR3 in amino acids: CASSPISRDRGLEQYF. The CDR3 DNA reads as TGTGCCAGCAGCCCGATCTCCCGGGACAGGGGGCTCGAGCAGTACTTC. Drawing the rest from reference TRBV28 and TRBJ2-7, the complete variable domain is DVKVTQSSRYLVKRTGEKVFLECVQDMDHENMFWYRQDPGLGLRLIYFSYDVKMKEKGDIPEGYSVSREKKERFSLILESASTNQTSMYLCASSPISRDRGLEQYFGPGTRLTVT.

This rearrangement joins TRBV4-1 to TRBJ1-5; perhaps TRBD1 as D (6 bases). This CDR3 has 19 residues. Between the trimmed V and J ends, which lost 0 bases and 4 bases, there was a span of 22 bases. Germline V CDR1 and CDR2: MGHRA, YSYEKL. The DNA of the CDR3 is TGCGCCAGCAGCCAAGATTCCTCCTTACGAGACAGGCTAAATCAGCCCCAGCATTTT. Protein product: CASSQDSSLRDRLNQPQHF.

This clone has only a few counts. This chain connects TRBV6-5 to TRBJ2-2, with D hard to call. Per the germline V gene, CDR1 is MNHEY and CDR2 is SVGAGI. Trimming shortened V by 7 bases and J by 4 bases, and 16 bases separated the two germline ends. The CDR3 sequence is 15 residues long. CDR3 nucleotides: TGTGCCAGCACCCCCCGAAGCAGGTCCACCGGGGAGCTGTTTTTT. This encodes CASTPRSRSTGELFF.

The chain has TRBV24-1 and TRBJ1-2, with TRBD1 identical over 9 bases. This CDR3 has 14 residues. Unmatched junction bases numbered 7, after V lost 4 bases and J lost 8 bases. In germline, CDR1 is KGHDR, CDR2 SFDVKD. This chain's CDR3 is CATSDTGQGTGYTF. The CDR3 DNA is TGTGCCACCAGTGACACGGGACAGGGCACAGGCTACACCTTC.

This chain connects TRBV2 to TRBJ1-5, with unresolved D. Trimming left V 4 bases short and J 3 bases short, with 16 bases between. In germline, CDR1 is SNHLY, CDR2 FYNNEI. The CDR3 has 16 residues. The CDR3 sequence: CASSAPSILNNQPQHF. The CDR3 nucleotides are TGTGCCAGCAGTGCCCCCTCGATACTAAACAATCAGCCCCAGCATTTT. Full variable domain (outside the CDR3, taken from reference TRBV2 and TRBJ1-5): EPEVTQTPSHQVTQMGQEVILRCVPISNHLYFYWYRQILGQKVEFLVSFYNNEISEKSEIFDDQFSVERPDGSNFTLKIRSTKLEDSAMYFCASSAPSILNNQPQHFGDGTRLSIL.

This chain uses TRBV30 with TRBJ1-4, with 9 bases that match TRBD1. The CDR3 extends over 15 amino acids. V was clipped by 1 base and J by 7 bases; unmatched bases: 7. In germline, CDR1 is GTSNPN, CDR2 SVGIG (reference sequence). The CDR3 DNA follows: TGTGCCTGGAGTGCTGTGGGACAGGGTGGTGAAAAACTGTTTTTT. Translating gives CAWSAVGQGGEKLFF.

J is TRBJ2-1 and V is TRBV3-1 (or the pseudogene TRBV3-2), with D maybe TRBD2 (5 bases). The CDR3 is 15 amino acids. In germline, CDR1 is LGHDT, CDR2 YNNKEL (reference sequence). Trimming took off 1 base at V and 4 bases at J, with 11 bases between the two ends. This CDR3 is CASSQASGLYNEQFF. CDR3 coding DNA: TGTGCCAGCAGCCAAGCCTCGGGGTTATACAATGAGCAGTTCTTC.

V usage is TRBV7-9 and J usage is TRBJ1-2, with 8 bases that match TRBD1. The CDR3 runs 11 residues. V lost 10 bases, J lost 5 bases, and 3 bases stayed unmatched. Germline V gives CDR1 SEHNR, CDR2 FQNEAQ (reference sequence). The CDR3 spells CAIDRGYGYTF. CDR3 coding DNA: TGTGCCATCGACAGGGGATATGGCTACACCTTC.

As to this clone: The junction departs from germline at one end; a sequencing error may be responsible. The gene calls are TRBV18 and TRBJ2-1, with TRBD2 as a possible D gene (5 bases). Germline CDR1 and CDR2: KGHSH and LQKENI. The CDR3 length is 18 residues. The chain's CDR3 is CASSPRWGAISSYNEQFF. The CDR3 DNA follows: TGTGCCAGCTCCCCACGATGGGGAGCGATCAGCTCCTACAATGAGCAGTTCTTC.

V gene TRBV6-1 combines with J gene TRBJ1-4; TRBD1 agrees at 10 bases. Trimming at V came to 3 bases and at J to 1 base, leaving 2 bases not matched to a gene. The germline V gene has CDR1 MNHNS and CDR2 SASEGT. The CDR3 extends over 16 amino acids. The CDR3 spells CASSEGDRGTNEKLFF. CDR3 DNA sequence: TGTGCCAGCAGTGAGGGGGACAGGGGAACTAATGAAAAACTGTTTTTT.

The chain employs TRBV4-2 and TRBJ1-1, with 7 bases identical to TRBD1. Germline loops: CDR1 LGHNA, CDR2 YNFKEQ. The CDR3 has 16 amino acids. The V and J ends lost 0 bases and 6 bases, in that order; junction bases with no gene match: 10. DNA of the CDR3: TGTGCCAGCAGCCAAGATCTGCCAGGGGGTGGTGCTGAAGCTTTCTTT. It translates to CASSQDLPGGGAEAFF.

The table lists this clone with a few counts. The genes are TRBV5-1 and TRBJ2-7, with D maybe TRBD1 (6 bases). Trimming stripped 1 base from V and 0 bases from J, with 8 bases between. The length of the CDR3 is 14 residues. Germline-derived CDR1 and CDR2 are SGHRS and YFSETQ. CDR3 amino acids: CASSLQGSSYEQYF. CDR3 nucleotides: TGCGCCAGCAGCTTGCAGGGGAGCTCCTACGAGCAGTACTTC.

CDR3 bases: TGTGCCAGCAGCCCGGTGAGGGACAATCAGCCCCAGCATTTT. Translated: CASSPVRDNQPQHF. The V and J genes are TRBV7-9 and TRBJ1-5; D not certain. V was shortened by 5 bases and J by 3 bases, with 11 bases between the two germline ends. The CDR3 contains 14 residues. Per the germline V gene, CDR1 is SEHNR and CDR2 is FQNEAQ (reference sequence).

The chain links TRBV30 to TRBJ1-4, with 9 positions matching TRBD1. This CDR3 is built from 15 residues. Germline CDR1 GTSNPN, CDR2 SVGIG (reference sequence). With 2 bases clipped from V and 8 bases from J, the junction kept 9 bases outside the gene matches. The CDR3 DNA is TGTGCCTGGAGTCCAAACAGGGGGCGCGCGGAAAAACTGTTTTTT. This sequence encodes CAWSPNRGRAEKLFF.

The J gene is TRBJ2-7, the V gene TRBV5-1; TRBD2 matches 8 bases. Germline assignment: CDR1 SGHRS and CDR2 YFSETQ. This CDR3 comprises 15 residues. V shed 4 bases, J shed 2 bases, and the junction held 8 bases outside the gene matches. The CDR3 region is CASSHPSGGTYEQYF. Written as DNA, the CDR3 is TGCGCCAGCAGCCACCCGAGCGGGGGAACCTACGAGCAGTACTTC.

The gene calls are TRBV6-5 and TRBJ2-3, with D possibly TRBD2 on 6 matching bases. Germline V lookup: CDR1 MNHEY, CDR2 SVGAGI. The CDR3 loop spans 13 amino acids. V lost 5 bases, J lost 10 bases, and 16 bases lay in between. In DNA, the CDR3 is TGTGCCAGCAGTCGGCCGGGGGATCGGGCGCAGTATTTT. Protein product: CASSRPGDRAQYF.

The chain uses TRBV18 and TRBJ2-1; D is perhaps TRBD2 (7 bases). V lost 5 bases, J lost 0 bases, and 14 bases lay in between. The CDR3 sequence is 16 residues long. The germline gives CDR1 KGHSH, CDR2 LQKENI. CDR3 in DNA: TGTGCCAGCTCAGCGGGGGCCAGGAGCTCCTACAATGAGCAGTTCTTC. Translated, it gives CASSAGARSSYNEQFF.

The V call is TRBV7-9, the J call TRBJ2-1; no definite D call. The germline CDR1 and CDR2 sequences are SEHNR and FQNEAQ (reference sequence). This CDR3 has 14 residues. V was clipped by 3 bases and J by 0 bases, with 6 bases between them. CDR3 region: CASSFRSSYNEQFF. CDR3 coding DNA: TGTGCCAGCAGCTTTCGTAGCTCCTACAATGAGCAGTTCTTC.

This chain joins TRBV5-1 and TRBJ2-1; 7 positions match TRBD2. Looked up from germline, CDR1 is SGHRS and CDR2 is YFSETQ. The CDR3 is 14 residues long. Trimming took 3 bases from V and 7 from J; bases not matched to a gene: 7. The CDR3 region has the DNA TGCGCCAGCAGCTGGGCGGGAGAAGGTAATGAGCAGTTCTTC. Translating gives CASSWAGEGNEQFF. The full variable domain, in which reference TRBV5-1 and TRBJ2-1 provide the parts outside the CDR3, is KAGVTQTPRYLIKTRGQQVTLSCSPISGHRSVSWYQQTPGQGLQFLFEYFSETQRNKGNFPGRFSGRQFSNSRSEMNVSTLELGDSALYLCASSWAGEGNEQFFGPGTRLTVL.